This T cell receptor beta chain appears in the sequencing data of a study of blood T cell repertoires in COVID-19. About the study: Sources were T cells, B-cell-depleted T cells, or PBMCs; the material itself was cDNA or gDNA.

CDR1 is SGHRS and CDR2 is YFSETQ in the germline V gene. The CDR3 is 15 residues long. The V end was cut by 0 bases, the J end by 4 bases, with 13 bases between. Per the authors' pipeline: Reference gene primer amplification gave estimated nucleated cell counts. Data came from immunoSEQ multiplex PCR; TCRdb stores just in-frame clones and leaves some out. From that table come the V and J calls and clone size; the DNA was used to work out D and trimming. The sample lists 70,000 to 85,000 clones, about 82% occurring once. The V call is TRBV5-1, the J call TRBJ1-2; D not resolved. The clonotype originates from a woman of 80 years or more in a cohort sampled during active or convalescent COVID-19. The sample was peripheral blood. The CDR3 DNA reads as TGCGCCAGCAGCTTGGAAACATCAGGAAGCTATGGCTACACCTTC. Amino acids: CASSLETSGSYGYTF.